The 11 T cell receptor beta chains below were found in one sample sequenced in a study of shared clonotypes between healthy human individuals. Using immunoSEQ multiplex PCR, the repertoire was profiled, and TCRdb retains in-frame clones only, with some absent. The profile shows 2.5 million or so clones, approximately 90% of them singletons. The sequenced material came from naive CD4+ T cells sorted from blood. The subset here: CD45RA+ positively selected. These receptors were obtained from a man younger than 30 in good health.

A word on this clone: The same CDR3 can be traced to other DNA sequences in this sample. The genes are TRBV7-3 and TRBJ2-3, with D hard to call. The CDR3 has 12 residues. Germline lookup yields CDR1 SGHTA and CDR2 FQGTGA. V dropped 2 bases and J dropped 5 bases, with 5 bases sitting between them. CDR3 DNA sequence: TGTGCCAGCAGCTTAGTGGGAGATACGCAGTATTTT. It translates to CASSLVGDTQYF.

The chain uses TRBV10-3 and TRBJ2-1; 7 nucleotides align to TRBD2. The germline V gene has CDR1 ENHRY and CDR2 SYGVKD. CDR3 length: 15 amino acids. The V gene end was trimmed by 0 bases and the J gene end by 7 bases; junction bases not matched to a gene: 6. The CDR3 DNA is TGTGCCATCAGTGAGTCGACGGGAGGTTGGAATGAGCAGTTCTTC. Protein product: CAISESTGGWNEQFF.

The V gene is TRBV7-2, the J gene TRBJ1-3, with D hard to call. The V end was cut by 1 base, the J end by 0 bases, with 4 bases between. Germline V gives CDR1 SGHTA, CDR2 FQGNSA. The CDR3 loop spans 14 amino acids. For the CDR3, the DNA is TGTGCCAGCAGCTTAGATGGCTCTGGAAACACCATATATTTT. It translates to CASSLDGSGNTIYF.

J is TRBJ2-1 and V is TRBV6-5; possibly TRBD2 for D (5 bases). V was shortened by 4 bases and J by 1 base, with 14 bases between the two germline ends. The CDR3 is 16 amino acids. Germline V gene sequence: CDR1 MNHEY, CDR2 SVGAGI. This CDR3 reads CASSFDYGVSYNEQFF. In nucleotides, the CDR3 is TGTGCCAGCAGTTTCGACTACGGAGTTTCCTACAATGAGCAGTTCTTC.

The CDR3 coding sequence is TGTGCCAGCAGCACAGGACTCGAGCAGTACTTC. It encodes CASSTGLEQYF. The V call is TRBV7-3, the J call TRBJ2-7, with D possibly being TRBD1 or TRBD2 (5 bases each). V lost 5 bases and J 6 bases, leaving 8 bases between the germline ends. Germline V gene data show CDR1 as SGHTA and CDR2 as FQGTGA. The CDR3 runs 11 residues.

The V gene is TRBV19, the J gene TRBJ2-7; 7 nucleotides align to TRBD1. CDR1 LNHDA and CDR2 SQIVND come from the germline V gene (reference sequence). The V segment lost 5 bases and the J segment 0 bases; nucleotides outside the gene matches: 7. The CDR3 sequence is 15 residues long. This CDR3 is CASSSRDSYSYEQYF. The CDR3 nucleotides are TGTGCCAGTAGTTCCCGGGACAGCTACTCCTACGAGCAGTACTTC.

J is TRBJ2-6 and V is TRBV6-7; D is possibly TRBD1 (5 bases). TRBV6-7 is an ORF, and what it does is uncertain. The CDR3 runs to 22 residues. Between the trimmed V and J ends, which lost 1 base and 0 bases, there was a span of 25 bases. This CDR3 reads CASSYYYQGQASSHSGANVLTF. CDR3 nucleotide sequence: TGTGCCAGCAGTTACTACTACCAAGGACAAGCCAGCTCCCACTCTGGGGCCAACGTCCTGACTTTC.

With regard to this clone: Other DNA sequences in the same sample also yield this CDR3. CDR3 in amino acids: CASTGDMNTEAFF. The CDR3 bases are TGTGCCAGCACAGGGGATATGAACACTGAAGCTTTCTTT. The chain employs TRBV2 and TRBJ1-1, with a weak D call TRBD1 (6 bases). Trimming took off 7 bases at V and 0 bases at J, with 9 bases between the two ends. CDR1 is SNHLY and CDR2 is FYNNEI in the germline V gene. CDR3 size: 13 residues.

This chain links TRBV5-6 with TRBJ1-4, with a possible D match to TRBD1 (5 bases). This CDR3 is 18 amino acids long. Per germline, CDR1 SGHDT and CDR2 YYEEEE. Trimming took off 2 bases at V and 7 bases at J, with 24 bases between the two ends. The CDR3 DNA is TGTGCCAGCAGCTTTTGGATTTCTTCAGGGTTAGCGGGTGAAAAACTGTTTTTT. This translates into CASSFWISSGLAGEKLFF.

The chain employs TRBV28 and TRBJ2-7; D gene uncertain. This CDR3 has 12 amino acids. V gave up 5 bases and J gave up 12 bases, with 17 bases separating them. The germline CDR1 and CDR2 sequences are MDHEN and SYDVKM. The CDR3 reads CASSQVGPSRYF. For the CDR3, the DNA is TGTGCCAGCAGTCAGGTAGGACCCAGCAGGTACTTC.

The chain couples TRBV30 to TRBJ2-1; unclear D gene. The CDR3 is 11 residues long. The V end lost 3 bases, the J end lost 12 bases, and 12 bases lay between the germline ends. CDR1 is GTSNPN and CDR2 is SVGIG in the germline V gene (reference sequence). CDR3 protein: CAWSRGSVQFF. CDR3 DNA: TGTGCCTGGAGCCGAGGTTCTGTGCAGTTCTTC.